Listed below are T cell receptor beta chains from one sample, sequenced in a study of T cell responses to AZD1222 COVID-19 vaccine. Repertoires were generated with immunoSEQ multiplex PCR, while TCRdb's copy carries only in-frame clones and drops some. The sample carries around 120,000 clones, about 93% recorded once. The source material was peripheral blood, sampled 28 days after the second AZD1222 dose. The receptors come from an adult who received the AZD1222 COVID-19 vaccine. CDR3s include the opening cysteine and the closing phenylalanine or tryptophan. The order of the fields is V gene, clone size, CDR3 protein. The size entry is marked missing in some rows and otherwise reads once, few, many or a size class.

>TRBV2|NA
CASSEDNQPQHF
>TRBV6-5|NA
CASSILAGEMYF
>TRBV19|NA
CASADRVNSPLHF
>TRBV10-2|NA
CASRPVHSGVETQYF
>TRBV11-2|NA
CASSPPGSKNIQYF
>TRBV5-5|NA
CASSLGDTHGYTF
>TRBV6-5|NA
CASSYGQGGDTQYF
>TRBV18|NA
CASSPPSGRQPNQPQHF
>TRBV14|NA
CASSVLSGDTQYF
>TRBV11-2|once
CASSLIRLPTGDVEAFF
>TRBV27|NA
CASSFKDRGGYTF
>TRBV9|NA
CASSRGLADIYEQYF
>TRBV5-1|once
CASSFAADSNYGYTF
>TRBV9|NA
CASSVTGEGGYTF
>TRBV10-3|NA
CAISEGDVYGYTF
>TRBV7-9|NA
CATLASGRDEQFF
>TRBV7-2|NA
CASSLAGGFRLQGYTF
>TRBV7-2|NA
CASSSEGVAFF
>TRBV27|NA
CASSLGGRGEKLFF
>TRBV9|NA
CASSVDGGASTGELFF
>TRBV6-2/TRBV6-3|NA
CASSYGGRVFGGYTF
>TRBV4-2|NA
CASSPTVDRPPLHF
>TRBV9|NA
CASSVGPGLAGGQGYRDTQYF
>TRBV6-2/TRBV6-3|NA
CASSDSQFTEAFF
>TRBV27|NA
CASSPLPNTEAFF